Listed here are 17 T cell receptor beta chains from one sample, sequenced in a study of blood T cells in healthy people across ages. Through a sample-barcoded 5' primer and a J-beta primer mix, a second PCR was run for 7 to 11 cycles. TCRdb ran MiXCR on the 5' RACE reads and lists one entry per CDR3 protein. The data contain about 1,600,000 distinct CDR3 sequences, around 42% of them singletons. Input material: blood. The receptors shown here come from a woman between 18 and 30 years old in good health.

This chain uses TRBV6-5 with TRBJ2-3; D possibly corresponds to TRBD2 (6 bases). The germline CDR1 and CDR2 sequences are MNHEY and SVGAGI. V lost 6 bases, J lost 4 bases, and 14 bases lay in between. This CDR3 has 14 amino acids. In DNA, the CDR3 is TGTGCCAGCAGGGGTCTACTAGCTCCAGATACGCAGTATTTT. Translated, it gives CASRGLLAPDTQYF.

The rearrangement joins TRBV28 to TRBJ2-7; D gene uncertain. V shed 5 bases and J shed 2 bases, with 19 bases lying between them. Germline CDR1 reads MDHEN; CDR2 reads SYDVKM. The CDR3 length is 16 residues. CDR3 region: CASSLNRFGETYEQYF. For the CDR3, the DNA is TGTGCCAGCAGTCTAAACAGATTTGGTGAAACCTACGAGCAGTACTTC.

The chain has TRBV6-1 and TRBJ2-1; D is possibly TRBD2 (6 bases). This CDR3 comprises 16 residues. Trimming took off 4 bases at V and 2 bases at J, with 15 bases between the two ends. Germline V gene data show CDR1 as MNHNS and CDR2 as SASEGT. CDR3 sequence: CASSAVWAGTYNEQFF. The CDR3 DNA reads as TGTGCCAGCAGTGCAGTTTGGGCGGGAACCTACAATGAGCAGTTCTTC.

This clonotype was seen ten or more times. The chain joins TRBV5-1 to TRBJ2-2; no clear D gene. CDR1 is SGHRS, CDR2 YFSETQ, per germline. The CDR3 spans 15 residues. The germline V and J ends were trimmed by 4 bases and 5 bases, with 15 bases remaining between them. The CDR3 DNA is TGCGCCAGCAGCACCAAGACGACCTTTACCGGGGAGCTGTTTTTT. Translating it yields CASSTKTTFTGELFF.

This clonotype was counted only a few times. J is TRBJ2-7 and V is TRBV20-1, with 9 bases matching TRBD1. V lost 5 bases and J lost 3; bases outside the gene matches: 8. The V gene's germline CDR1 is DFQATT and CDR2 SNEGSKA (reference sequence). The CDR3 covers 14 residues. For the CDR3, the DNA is TGCAGTGCTTATTCGGACAGGGGTCACTACGAGCAGTACTTC. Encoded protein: CSAYSDRGHYEQYF.

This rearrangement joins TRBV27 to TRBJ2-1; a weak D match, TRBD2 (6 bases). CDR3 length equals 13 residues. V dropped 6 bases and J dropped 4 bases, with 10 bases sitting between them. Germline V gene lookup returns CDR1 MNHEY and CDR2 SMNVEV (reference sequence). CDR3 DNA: TGTGCCAGCAGGCGGGGTTATTACAATGAGCAGTTCTTC. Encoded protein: CASRRGYYNEQFF.

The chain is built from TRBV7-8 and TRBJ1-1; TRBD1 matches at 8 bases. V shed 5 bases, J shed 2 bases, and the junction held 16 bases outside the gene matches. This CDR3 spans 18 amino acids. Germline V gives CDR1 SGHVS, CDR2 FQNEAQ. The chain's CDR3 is CASSPGDRFNRDNTEAFF. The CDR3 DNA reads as TGTGCCAGCAGCCCGGGGGACAGGTTCAATAGGGACAACACTGAAGCTTTCTTT.

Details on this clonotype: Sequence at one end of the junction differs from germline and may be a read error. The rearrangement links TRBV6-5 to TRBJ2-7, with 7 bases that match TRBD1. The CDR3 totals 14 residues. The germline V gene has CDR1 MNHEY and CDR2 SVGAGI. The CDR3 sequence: CASSYRGRLYERYF. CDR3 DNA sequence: TGTGCCAGCAGTTACAGGGGGCGCCTTTACGAGCGGTACTTC.

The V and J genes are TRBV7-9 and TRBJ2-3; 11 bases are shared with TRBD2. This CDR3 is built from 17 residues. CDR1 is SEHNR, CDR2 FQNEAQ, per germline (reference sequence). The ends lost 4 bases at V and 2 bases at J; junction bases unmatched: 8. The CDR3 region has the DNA TGTGCCAGCAGCTCTTCTAGCGGGGGGACGTTCACAGATACGCAGTATTTT. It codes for CASSSSSGGTFTDTQYF.

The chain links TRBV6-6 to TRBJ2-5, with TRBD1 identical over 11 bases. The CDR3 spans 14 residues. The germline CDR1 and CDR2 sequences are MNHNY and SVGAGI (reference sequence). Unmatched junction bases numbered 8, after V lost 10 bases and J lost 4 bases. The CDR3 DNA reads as TGTGCCACGGGATCGGGACAGGGGGGAGAGACCCAGTACTTC. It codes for CATGSGQGGETQYF.

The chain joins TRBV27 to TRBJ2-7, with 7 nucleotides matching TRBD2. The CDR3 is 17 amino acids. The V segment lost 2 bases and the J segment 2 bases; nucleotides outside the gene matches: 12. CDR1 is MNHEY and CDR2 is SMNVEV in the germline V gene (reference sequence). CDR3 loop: CASSLRGGSGKTYEQYF. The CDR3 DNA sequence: TGTGCCAGCAGTTTAAGGGGCGGGAGCGGGAAGACCTACGAGCAGTACTTC.

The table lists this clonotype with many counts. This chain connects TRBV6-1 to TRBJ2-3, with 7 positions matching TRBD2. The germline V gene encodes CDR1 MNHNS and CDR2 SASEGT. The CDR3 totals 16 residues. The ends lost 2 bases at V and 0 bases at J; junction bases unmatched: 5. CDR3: CASSELPAGSTDTQYF. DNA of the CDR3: TGTGCCAGCAGTGAACTCCCAGCGGGGAGCACAGATACGCAGTATTTT.

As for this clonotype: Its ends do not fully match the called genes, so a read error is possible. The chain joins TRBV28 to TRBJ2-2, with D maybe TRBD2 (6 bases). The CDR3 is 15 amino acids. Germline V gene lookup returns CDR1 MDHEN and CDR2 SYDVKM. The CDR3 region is CAGSSRRGWAGELFF. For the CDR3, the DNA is TGTGCCGGCAGTTCCCGTCGGGGGTGGGCCGGGGAGCTGTTTTTT.

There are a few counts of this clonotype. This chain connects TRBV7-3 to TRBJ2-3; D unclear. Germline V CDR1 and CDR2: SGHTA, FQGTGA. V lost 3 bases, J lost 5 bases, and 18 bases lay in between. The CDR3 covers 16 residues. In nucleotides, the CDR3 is TGTGCCAGCAGCTTGGGCCCGGGTGGTCTACAAGATACGCAGTATTTT. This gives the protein CASSLGPGGLQDTQYF. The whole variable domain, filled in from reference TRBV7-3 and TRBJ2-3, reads GAGVSQTPSNKVTEKGKYVELRCDPISGHTALYWYRQSLGQGPEFLIYFQGTGAADDSGLPNDRFFAVRPEGSVSTLKIQRTERGDSAVYLCASSLGPGGLQDTQYFGPGTRLTVL.

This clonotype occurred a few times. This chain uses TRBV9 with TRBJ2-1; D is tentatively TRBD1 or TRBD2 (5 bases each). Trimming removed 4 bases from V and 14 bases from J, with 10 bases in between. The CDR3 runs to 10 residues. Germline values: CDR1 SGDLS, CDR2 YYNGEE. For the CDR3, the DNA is TGTGCCAGCAGCCCGGGACCAGAGTTCTTC. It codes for CASSPGPEFF. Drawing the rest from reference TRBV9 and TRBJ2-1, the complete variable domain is DSGVTQTPKHLITATGQRVTLRCSPRSGDLSVYWYQQSLDQGLQFLIQYYNGEERAKGNILERFSAQQFPDLHSELNLSSLELGDSALYFCASSPGPEFFGPGTRLTVL.

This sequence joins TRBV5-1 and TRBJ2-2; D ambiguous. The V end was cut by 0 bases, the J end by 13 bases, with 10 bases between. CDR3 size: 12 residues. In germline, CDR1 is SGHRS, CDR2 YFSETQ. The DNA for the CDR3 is TGCGCCAGCAGCTTGGAAGCCAGGTGGCTGTTTTTT. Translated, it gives CASSLEARWLFF.

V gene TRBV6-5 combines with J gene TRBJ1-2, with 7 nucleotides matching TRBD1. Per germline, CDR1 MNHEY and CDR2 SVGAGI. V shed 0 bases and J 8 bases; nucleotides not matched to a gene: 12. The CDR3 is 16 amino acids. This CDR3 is CASSYSTTGDREGYTF. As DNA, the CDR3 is TGTGCCAGCAGTTACTCGACTACGGGAGACAGGGAAGGCTACACCTTC.